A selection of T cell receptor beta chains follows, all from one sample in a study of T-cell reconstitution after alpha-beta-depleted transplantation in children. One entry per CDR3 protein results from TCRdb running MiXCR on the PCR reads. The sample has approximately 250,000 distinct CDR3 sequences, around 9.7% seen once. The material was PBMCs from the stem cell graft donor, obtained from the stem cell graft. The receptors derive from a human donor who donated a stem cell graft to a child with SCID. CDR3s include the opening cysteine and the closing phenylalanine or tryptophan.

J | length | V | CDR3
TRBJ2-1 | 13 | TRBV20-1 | CSRLAGLYNEQFF
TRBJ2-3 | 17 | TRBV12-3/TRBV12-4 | CASSPRAGTIHTDTQYF
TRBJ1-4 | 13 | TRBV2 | CASSDGRNEKLFF
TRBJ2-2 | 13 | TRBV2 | CASGGRPTGELFF
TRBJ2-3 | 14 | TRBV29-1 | CSVPGQGFTDTQYF
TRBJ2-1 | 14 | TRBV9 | CASSVGGFNNEQFF
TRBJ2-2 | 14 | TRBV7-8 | CASSTRKGSGELFF
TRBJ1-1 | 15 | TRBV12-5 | CASGQGTGPNTEAFF
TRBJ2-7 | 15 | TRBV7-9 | CASSLVPQGSYEQYF
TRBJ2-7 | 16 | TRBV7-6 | CASSPTSGVSSYEQYF
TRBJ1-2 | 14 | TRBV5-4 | CASRRDITNYGYTF
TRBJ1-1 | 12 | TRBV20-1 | CSASRAGTEAFF
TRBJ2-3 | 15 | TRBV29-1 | CSVAAGAGSTDTQYF
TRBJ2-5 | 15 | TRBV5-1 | CASSPGTSALETQYF
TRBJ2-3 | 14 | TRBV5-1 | CASSLVVSTDTQYF
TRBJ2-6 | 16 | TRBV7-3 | CASSISVTSGANVLTF
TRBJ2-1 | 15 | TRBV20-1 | CSASSGVGAYNEQFF
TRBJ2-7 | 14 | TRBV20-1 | CSAGLAGPLYEQYF
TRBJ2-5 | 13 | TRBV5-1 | CASSLPHQETQYF
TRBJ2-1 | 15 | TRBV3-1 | CASIQSPGGGNEQFF
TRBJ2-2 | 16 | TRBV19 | CASTGRDGGGTGELFF
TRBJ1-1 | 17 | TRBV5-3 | CASWIVGKGRMNTEAFF
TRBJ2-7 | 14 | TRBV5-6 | CASSLGLVSYEQYF
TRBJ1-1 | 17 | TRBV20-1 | CSARDRGTGLMNTEAFF
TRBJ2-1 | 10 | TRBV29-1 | CSVWGRQTFF
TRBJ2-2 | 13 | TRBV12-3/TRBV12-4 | CASRGHTIGELFF
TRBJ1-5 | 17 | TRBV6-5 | CASRSYRGLLGNQPQHF
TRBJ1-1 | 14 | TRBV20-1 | CSARDRLGNPEAFF
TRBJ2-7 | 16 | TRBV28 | CASSAPHGGGGYEQYF
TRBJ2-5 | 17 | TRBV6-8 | CASSYSRRTSGGETQYF
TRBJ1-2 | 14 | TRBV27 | CASRRTGYDYGYTF
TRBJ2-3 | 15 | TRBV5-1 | CASTPGRGRTDTQYF
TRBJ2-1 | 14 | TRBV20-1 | CSAKAGGTYNEQFF
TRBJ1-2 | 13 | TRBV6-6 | CASSYRDQTGYTF
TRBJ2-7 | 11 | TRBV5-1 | CASSTGFEQYF
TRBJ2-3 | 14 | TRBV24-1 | CATSDTLAGDTQYF
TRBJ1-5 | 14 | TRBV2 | CASSREAFNQPQHF
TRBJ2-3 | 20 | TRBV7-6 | CASSLAPPGSAAPRTDTQYF
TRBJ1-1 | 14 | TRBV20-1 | CSARDRVVNTEAFF
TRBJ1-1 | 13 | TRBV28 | CASRRGQTYEAFF
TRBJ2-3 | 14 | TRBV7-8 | CASSFGGVGDTQYF
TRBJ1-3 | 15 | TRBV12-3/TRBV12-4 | CASSDSLLSGNTIYF
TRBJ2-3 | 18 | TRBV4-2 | CASSQDWNRGLRTDTQYF
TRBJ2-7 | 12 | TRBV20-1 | CSASPSGYEQYF
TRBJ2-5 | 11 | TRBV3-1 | CASSQIETQYF
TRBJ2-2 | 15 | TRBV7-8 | CASSLLRAGTGELFF
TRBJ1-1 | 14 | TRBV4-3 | CASSQSQGNTEAFF
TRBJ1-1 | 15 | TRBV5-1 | CASSNGPSMNTEAFF
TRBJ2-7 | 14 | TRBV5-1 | CASSLGGGNYEQYF
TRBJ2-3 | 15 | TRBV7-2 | CASSLNKGVSDTQYF
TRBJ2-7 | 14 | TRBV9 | CASSATGASYEQYF
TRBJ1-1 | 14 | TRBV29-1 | CSVVVHGKNTEAFF
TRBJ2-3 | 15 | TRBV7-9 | CASSAWLASTDTQYF
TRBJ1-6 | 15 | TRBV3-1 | CASSQGGQGNSPLHF
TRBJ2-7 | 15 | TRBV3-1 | CASSQVIGRTYEQYF
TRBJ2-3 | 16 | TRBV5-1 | CASSRMGQGAADTQYF
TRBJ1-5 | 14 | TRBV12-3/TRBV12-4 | CASSWGGGSQPQHF
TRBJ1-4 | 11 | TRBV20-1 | CSARETRTLFF
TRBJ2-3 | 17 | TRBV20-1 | CSARDPGSWGYTDTQYF
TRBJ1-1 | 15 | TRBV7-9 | CASSSPGRGGTEAFF